This section outlines one TCR beta chain sequence together with its context. The antigen is unknown. The sample is drawn from a study of blood T cells in healthy people across ages. With a J-beta primer mix and a sample-barcoded 5' primer, a second PCR ran roughly 6 to 11 cycles. Carrying 12 random nucleotides, a template-switch adaptor labeled each individual cDNA molecule. Researchers report that each sample yielded at least 3 million CDR3-containing paired-end reads. Via MiXCR, TCRdb re-called the 5' RACE reads, giving one row per CDR3 protein. The sample includes about 680,000 distinct CDR3 sequences, 45% to 50% of them seen just once. Broader study findings: Per million T cells, the diversity of TCR beta decreased roughly linearly as age advanced.

Between the trimmed V and J ends, which lost 3 bases and 0 bases, there was a span of 6 bases. This CDR3 spans 13 amino acids. Germline V gene lookup returns CDR1 LGHNT and CDR2 FRNRAP. Russia was home to the donors, healthy Caucasian individuals aged 6 to 90. The sequenced sample was blood. The receptor was derived from a woman between 55 and 75 years old in good health. V gene TRBV12-5 combines with J gene TRBJ2-7; no clear D gene. This chain's CDR3 is CASGFSGSYEQYF. Here the CDR3 DNA reads TGTGCTAGTGGTTTCTCGGGCTCCTACGAGCAGTACTTC.